This T cell receptor (beta chain) was identified in a study of blood T cell repertoires in COVID-19. Whole-study context: Specimens from acute and convalescent COVID-19 originated in the United States, Italy and Spain. The cDNA or gDNA used as material had been derived from T cells, B-cell-depleted T cells, or PBMCs.

V was clipped by 5 bases and J by 6 bases; unmatched bases: 7. Looked up from germline, CDR1 is KGHDR and CDR2 is SFDVKD. The length of the CDR3 is 15 residues. Sequencing was performed with immunoSEQ multiplex PCR; in TCRdb, only in-frame clones are kept and a portion is missing. The sample carries 250,000 to 300,000 clones, roughly 88% recorded once. The chain links TRBV24-1 to TRBJ2-1; 9 bases match TRBD1. The sequencing sample was made of peripheral blood. The receptor comes from a woman aged 70-85 years with COVID-19, enrolled during active disease. Here the CDR3 reads CATSVGQGKFNEQFF. Here the CDR3 DNA reads TGTGCCACCAGTGTAGGACAGGGGAAGTTCAATGAGCAGTTCTTC.